Below, 17 T cell receptor beta chains from the same sample are listed, as sequenced in a study of T cell repertoires in cytomegalovirus infection. These receptors' targets are unknown. TCRdb re-called the reads with MiXCR, one entry per CDR3 protein. The sample includes roughly 990,000 distinct CDR3 sequences, 30% to 40% seen only once; the top ten take around 15%. Sequenced here: cultured CD8+ T cells from PBMCs, sampled from culture after CMV antigen stimulation. All receptors derive from a human donor in good health (CMV status not recorded). Some clones in this sample may be carry-over from other donors' samples.

The gene calls are TRBV19 and TRBJ2-7; 10 nucleotides align to TRBD2. CDR1 and CDR2 from the germline V gene are LNHDA and SQIVND (reference sequence). V lost 3 bases to trimming and J lost 0 bases; unmatched junction nucleotides: 8. This CDR3 has 17 amino acids. The CDR3 region is CASSISLAGAYSYEQYF. Here the CDR3 DNA reads TGTGCCAGTAGTATCTCTCTAGCGGGGGCATACTCCTACGAGCAGTACTTC.

This chain links TRBV27 with TRBJ1-1; D is possibly TRBD1 (5 bases). CDR1 and CDR2 (germline): MNHEY, SMNVEV (reference sequence). The CDR3 runs 14 residues. V was shortened by 0 bases and J by 7 bases, with 12 bases between the two germline ends. The CDR3: CASSLSRVFVEAFF. CDR3 DNA sequence: TGTGCCAGCAGTTTATCCAGGGTGTTCGTTGAAGCTTTCTTT.

This clonotype was counted only a few times. V usage is TRBV7-9 and J usage is TRBJ2-3; weak D call: TRBD2 (5 bases). Trimming shortened V by 6 bases and J by 2 bases, and 9 bases separated the two germline ends. Germline V gives CDR1 SEHNR, CDR2 FQNEAQ (reference sequence). The CDR3 extends over 13 amino acids. Written as DNA, the CDR3 is TGTGCCAGCAGACGAGACTACACAGATACGCAGTATTTT. Its translation is CASRRDYTDTQYF.

This clonotype turned up a few times. The CDR3 nucleotides read TGTGCCAGCAGCTCCATAGCGGGAGCGAACACCGGGGAGCTGTTTTTT. Encoded protein: CASSSIAGANTGELFF. V and J are TRBV7-8 and TRBJ2-2, with 9 bases fitting TRBD2. The CDR3 runs 16 residues. CDR1 and CDR2 (germline): SGHVS, FQNEAQ. After removal of 4 bases from V and 0 bases from J, the junction contained 3 bases not matched to a gene.

At least ten counts were recorded for this clonotype. This chain links TRBV18 with TRBJ2-2; 7 bases match TRBD1. CDR3 length: 14 residues. Looked up from germline, CDR1 is KGHSH and CDR2 is LQKENI. V lost 2 bases and J lost 5; bases outside the gene matches: 2. The CDR3 sequence: CASSPVTGTGELFF. CDR3 bases: TGTGCCAGCTCACCAGTGACAGGGACCGGGGAGCTGTTTTTT.

Only a few counts were recorded for this clonotype. The chain couples TRBV6-1 to TRBJ1-1; D unresolved. CDR1 MNHNS and CDR2 SASEGT come from the germline V gene. V was trimmed by 2 bases and J by 6 bases, leaving 13 bases between them. There are 14 residues in the CDR3. CDR3 in DNA: TGTGCCAGCAGTGAAACACTGATGCCAGCTGAAGCTTTCTTT. This codes for CASSETLMPAEAFF.

The table lists this clonotype with a few counts. The chain is built from TRBV4-1 and TRBJ1-5, with a tentative D call TRBD1 (5 bases). The CDR3 covers 14 residues. The V and J ends lost 1 base and 6 bases respectively, with 10 bases between them. From germline, CDR1 is MGHRA and CDR2 YSYEKL. CDR3 nucleotide sequence: TGCGCCAGCAGCCAAGGGCAGGGACCTCAGCCCCAGCATTTT. Its protein product is CASSQGQGPQPQHF.

With regard to this clonotype: A much larger clonotype is one base distant, so this may be a read error. The chain links TRBV6-5 to TRBJ2-3, with D hard to call. This CDR3 is built from 15 residues. Germline CDR1 is MNHEY and CDR2 is SVGAGI. V was cut by 2 bases and J by 2 bases, with 11 bases left in between. CDR3 nucleotide sequence: TGTGCCAGCAGTTACGCTAGATGGGACACAGATACGCAGTATTTT. This codes for CASSYARWDTDTQYF.

There are a few counts of this clonotype. This chain links TRBV29-1 with TRBJ1-5; no definite D call. Germline V gives CDR1 SQVTM, CDR2 ANQGSEA. CDR3 length equals 18 residues. V lost 3 bases to trimming and J lost 0 bases, with 21 bases between them. CDR3 residues: CSVDRRIGGRNSNQPQHF. The CDR3 DNA reads TGCAGCGTTGACCGACGCATCGGAGGGCGAAATAGCAATCAGCCCCAGCATTTT.

The chain links TRBV15 to TRBJ1-5; possibly TRBD1 for D (5 bases). Germline V lookup: CDR1 LNHNV, CDR2 YYDKDF (reference sequence). Trimming removed 2 bases from V and 3 bases from J, with 8 bases in between. This CDR3 region has 14 residues. In DNA form, the CDR3 reads TGTGCCACCAGCAGATCAGGGCACAATCAGCCCCAGCATTTT. This gives the protein CATSRSGHNQPQHF.

This clonotype was detected a few times. The gene calls are TRBV18 and TRBJ2-1; 11 nucleotides agree with TRBD2. The germline V gene has CDR1 KGHSH and CDR2 LQKENI. The CDR3 is 16 amino acids. The V segment lost 1 base and the J segment 9 bases; nucleotides outside the gene matches: 8. The CDR3 DNA reads TGTGCCAGCTCACCACTTGGTACTAGCGGGGGTGCTGAGCAGTTCTTC. Its translation: CASSPLGTSGGAEQFF. Based on the CDR3 plus reference TRBV18 and TRBJ2-1, the full variable domain is NAGVMQNPRHLVRRRGQEARLRCSPMKGHSHVYWYRQLPEEGLKFMVYLQKENIIDESGMPKERFSAEFPKEGPSILRIQQVVRGDSAAYFCASSPLGTSGGAEQFFGPGTRLTVL.

This clonotype was observed a handful of times. This chain connects TRBV12-3 or TRBV12-4 to TRBJ1-2; D not certain. With 2 bases removed from V and 4 bases from J, the gap between germline ends came to 8 bases. The CDR3 is 13 residues long. The DNA of the CDR3 is TGTGCCAGCAGTTTAACCTTTTTCTATGGCTACACCTTC. Amino acids: CASSLTFFYGYTF.

The rearrangement uses TRBV6-6 and TRBJ2-1; 16 bases match TRBD2. There are 16 residues in the CDR3. The germline gives CDR1 MNHNY, CDR2 SVGAGI (reference sequence). V lost 6 bases and J lost 7; bases outside the gene matches: 6. The CDR3 DNA sequence: TGTGCCAGCAGCATAGGGACTAGCGGGGGGGTAAATGAGCAGTTCTTC. Encoded protein: CASSIGTSGGVNEQFF.

This clonotype was picked up a small number of times. The gene calls are TRBV6-1 and TRBJ2-1, with D perhaps matching TRBD2 (6 bases). From germline, CDR1 is MNHNS and CDR2 SASEGT. There are 16 residues in the CDR3. V lost 5 bases and J 0 bases, leaving 14 bases between the germline ends. The CDR3 sequence is CASSFIAESSYNEQFF. DNA of the CDR3: TGTGCCAGCAGTTTTATAGCGGAGAGCTCCTACAATGAGCAGTTCTTC.

To note about this clonotype: At one boundary the junction diverges from the germline segment, which might be a read error. The CDR3 DNA sequence: TGTGTCAGCAGCCGAGAGACTAGCGGGGGGAAGGATGAGCAGTTCTTC. Protein: CVSSRETSGGKDEQFF. This rearrangement joins TRBV11-3 to TRBJ2-1; 13 nucleotides line up with TRBD2. Germline V CDR1 and CDR2: SGHNT, YENEEA. The CDR3 contains 16 residues.

This chain joins TRBV5-1 and TRBJ1-5, with a possible D match to TRBD1 (5 bases). The germline CDR1 and CDR2 sequences are SGHRS and YFSETQ. Trimming removed 4 bases at V and 6 bases at J, with 14 bases between. CDR3 length: 14 amino acids. This CDR3 reads CASSRHGGSQPQHF. The CDR3 bases are TGCGCCAGCAGCCGACATGGGGGGTCTCAGCCCCAGCATTTT.

The J gene is TRBJ2-1, the V gene TRBV2, with D perhaps matching TRBD1 or TRBD2 (5 bases each). The V end lost 5 bases, the J end lost 8 bases, and 13 bases lay between the germline ends. Germline loops: CDR1 SNHLY, CDR2 FYNNEI. This CDR3 has 13 amino acids. The CDR3 nucleotides read TGTGCCAGCAGTCGCGAGGGGTTAGATGAGCAGTTCTTC. Protein product: CASSREGLDEQFF.